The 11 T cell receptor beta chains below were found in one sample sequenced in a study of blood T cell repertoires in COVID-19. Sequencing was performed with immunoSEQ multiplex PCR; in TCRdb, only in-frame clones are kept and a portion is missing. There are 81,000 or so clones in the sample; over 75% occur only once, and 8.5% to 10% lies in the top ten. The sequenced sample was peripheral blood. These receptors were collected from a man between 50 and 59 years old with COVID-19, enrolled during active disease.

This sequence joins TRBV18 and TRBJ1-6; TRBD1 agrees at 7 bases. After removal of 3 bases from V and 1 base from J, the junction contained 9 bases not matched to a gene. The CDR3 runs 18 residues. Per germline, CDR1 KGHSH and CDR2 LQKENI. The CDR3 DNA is TGTGCCAGCTCACCGGTTACAGGGGAACGGTCCTATAATTCACCCCTCCACTTT. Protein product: CASSPVTGERSYNSPLHF.

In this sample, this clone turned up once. CDR3 amino acids: CASVSSPSGRTEAFF. The CDR3 nucleotides read TGTGCCAGCGTCTCATCCCCCTCAGGGAGGACTGAAGCTTTCTTT. The chain uses TRBV28 and TRBJ1-1; D is perhaps TRBD1 (5 bases). With 8 bases removed from V and 5 bases from J, the gap between germline ends came to 21 bases. The CDR3 sequence is 15 residues long. Germline V gene lookup returns CDR1 MDHEN and CDR2 SYDVKM.

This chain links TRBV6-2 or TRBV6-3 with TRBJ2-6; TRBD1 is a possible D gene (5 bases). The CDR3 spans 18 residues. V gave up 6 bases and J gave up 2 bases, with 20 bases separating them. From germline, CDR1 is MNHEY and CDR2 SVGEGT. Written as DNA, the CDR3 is TGTGCCAGCAGCGACTGGGGCCTCCCAAATCCTGGGGCCAACGTCCTGACTTTC. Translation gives CASSDWGLPNPGANVLTF.

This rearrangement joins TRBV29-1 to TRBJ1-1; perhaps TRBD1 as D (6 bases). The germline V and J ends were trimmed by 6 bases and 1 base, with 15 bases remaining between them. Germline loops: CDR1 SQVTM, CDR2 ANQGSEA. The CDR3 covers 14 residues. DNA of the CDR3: TGCAGCGTCATACGCCGGGACAAGAACACTGAAGCTTTCTTT. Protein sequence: CSVIRRDKNTEAFF. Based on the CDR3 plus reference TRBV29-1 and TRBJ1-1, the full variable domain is SAVISQKPSRDICQRGTSLTIQCQVDSQVTMMFWYRQQPGQSLTLIATANQGSEATYESGFVIDKFPISRPNLTFSTLTVSNMSPEDSSIYLCSVIRRDKNTEAFFGQGTRLTVV.

The CDR3 DNA is TGTGCCAGCAGTGAAGCGGGGCCCCAGGGGGCTGAAGCTTTCTTT. It specifies CASSEAGPQGAEAFF. This chain uses TRBV2 with TRBJ1-1; 7 nucleotides agree with TRBD1. CDR3 length: 15 amino acids. Losses at the gene ends were 0 bases for V and 6 bases for J; bases not matched to a gene: 7. CDR1 SNHLY and CDR2 FYNNEI come from the germline V gene.

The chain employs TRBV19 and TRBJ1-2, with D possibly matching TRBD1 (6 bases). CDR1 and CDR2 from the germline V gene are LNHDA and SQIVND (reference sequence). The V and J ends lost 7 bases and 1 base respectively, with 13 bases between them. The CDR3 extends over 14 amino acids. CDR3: CASTPDRVNYGYTF. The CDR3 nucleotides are TGTGCCAGTACCCCGGACAGAGTTAACTATGGCTACACCTTC.

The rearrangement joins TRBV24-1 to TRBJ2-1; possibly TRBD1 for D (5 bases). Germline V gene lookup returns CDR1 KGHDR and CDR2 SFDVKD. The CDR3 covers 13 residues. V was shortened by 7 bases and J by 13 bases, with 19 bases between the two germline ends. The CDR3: CATSTSQRGIQFF. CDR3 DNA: TGTGCCACCAGCACCTCCCAAAGGGGAATTCAGTTCTTC.

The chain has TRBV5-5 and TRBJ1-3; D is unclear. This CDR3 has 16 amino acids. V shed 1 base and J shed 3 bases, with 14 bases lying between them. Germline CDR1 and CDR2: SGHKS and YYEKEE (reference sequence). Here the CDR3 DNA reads TGTGCCAGCAGCTTGAAAAGGAGCTCCATTGGAAACACCATATATTTT. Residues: CASSLKRSSIGNTIYF.

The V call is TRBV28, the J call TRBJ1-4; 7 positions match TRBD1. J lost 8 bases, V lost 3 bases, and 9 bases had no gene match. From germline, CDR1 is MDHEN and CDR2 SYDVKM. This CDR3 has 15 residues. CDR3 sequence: CASSFDRAKGEKLFF. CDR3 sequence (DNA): TGTGCCAGCAGTTTTGACAGGGCCAAGGGAGAAAAACTGTTTTTT.

CDR3 coding DNA: TGCGCCAGCAGCCGGGGGGGCTCCTACGAGCAGTACTTC. Amino acid sequence: CASSRGGSYEQYF. The chain links TRBV10-1 to TRBJ2-7, with 8 bases aligning to TRBD2. The V and J ends lost 6 bases and 0 bases, in that order; junction bases with no gene match: 1. The germline V gene encodes CDR1 WNHNN and CDR2 SYGVQD (reference sequence). The CDR3 consists of 13 residues.

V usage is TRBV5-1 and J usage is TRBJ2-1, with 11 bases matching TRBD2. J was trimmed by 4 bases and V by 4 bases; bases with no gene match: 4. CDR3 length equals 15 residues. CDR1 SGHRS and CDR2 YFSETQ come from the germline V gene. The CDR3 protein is CASSRGTSGYNEQFF. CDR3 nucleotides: TGCGCCAGCAGCCGCGGGACTAGCGGATACAATGAGCAGTTCTTC.